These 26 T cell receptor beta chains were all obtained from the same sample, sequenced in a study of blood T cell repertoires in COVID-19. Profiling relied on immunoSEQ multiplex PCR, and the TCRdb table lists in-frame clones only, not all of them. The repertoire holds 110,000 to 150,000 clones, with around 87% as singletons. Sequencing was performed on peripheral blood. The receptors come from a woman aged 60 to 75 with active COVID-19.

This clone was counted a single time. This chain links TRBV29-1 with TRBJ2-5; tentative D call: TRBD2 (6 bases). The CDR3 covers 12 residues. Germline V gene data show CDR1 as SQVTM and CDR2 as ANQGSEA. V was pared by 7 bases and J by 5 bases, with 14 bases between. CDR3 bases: TGCAGCGCCCGGGAGCTCCAGGAGACCCAGTACTTC. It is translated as CSARELQETQYF.

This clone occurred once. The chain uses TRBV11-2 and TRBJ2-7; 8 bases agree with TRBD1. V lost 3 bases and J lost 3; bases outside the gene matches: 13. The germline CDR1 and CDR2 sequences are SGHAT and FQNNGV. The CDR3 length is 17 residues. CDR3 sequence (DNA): TGTGCCAGCAGCTTGGGTCTACGCCGCACAGGGGGCTACGAGCAGTACTTC. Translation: CASSLGLRRTGGYEQYF.

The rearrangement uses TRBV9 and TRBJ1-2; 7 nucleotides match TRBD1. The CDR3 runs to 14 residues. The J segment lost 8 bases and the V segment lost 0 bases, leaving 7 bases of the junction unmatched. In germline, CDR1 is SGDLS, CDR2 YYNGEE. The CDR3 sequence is CASSVGPQGEGYTF. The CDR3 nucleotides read TGTGCCAGCAGCGTAGGACCGCAGGGGGAGGGCTACACCTTC.

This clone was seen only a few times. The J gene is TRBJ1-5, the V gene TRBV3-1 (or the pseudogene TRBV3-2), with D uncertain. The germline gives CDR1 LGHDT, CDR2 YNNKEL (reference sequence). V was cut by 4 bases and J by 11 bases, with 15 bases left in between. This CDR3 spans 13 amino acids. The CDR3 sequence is CASSPGSRSAQHF. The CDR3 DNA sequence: TGTGCCAGCAGCCCGGGGAGTCGGTCGGCCCAGCATTTT.

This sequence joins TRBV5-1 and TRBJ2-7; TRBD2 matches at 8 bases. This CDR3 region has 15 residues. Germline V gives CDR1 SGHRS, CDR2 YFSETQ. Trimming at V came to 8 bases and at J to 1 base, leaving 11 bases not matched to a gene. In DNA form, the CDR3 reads TGCGCCAGTACTAGCGGAGGGGCCCTTTCCTACGAGCAGTACTTC. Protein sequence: CASTSGGALSYEQYF.

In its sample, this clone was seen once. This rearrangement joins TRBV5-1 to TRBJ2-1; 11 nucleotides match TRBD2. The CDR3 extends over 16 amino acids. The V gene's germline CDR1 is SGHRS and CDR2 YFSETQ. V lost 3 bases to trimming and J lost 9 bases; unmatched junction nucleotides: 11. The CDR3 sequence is CASSSPGTSGRSEQFF. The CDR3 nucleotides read TGCGCCAGCAGCTCCCCCGGGACTAGCGGTAGAAGTGAGCAGTTCTTC.

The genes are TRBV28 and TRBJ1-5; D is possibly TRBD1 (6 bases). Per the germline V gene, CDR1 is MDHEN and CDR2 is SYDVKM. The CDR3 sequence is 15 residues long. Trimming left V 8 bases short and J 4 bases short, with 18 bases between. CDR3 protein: CASLPGTRGNQPQHF. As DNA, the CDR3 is TGTGCCAGCTTACCCGGGACAAGGGGAAATCAGCCCCAGCATTTT.

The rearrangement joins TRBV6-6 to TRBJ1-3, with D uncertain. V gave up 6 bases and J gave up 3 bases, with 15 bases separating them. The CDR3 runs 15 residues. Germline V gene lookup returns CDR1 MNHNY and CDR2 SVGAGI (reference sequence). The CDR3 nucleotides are TGTGCCAGCAGCCGCACCAGTGGCCATGGAAACACCATATATTTT. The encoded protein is CASSRTSGHGNTIYF.

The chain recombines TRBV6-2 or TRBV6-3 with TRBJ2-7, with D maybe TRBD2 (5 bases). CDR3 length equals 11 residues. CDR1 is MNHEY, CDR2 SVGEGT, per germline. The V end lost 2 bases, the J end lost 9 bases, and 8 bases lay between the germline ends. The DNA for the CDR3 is TGTGCCAGCAGTTACGGACTGAGGCAGTACTTC. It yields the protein CASSYGLRQYF.

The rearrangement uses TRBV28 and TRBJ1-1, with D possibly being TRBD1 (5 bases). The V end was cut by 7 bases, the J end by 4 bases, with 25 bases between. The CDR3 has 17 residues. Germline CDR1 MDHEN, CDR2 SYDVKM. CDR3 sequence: CASTLIKRAWGGTEAFF. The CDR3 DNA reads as TGTGCCAGCACTCTAATAAAGCGGGCTTGGGGGGGCACTGAAGCTTTCTTT.

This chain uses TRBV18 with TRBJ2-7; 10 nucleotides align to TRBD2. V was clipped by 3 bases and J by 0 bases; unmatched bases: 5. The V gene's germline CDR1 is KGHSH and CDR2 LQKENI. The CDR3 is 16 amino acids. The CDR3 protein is CASSPRASGSSYEQYF. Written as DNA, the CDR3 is TGTGCCAGCTCACCTCGGGCTAGCGGGAGCTCCTACGAGCAGTACTTC.

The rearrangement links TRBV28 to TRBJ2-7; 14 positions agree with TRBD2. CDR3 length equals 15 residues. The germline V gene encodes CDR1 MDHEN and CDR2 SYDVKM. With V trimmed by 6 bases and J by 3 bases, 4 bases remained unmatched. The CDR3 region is CASRIGLAGGYEQYF. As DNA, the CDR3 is TGTGCCAGCAGAATTGGACTAGCGGGAGGCTACGAGCAGTACTTC.

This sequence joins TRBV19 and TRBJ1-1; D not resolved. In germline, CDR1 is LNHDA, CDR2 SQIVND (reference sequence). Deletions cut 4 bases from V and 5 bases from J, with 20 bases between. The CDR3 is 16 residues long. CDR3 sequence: CASSTLPGRGGTEAFF. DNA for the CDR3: TGTGCCAGTAGTACCCTGCCGGGTCGCGGCGGTACTGAAGCTTTCTTT.

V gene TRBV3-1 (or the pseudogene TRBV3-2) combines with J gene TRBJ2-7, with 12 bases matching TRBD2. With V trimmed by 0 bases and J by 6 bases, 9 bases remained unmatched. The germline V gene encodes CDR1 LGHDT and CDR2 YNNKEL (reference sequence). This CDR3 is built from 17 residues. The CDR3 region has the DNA TGTGCCAGCAGCCAAGATGTCACTAGCGGGAGGCTGCTCGAGCAGTACTTC. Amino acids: CASSQDVTSGRLLEQYF.

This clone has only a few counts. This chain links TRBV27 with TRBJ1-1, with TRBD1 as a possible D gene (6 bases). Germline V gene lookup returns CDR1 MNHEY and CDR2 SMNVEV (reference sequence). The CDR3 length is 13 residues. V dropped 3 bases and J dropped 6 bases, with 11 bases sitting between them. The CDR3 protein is CASSLRRGAEAFF. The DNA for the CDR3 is TGTGCCAGCAGTTTGCGCAGGGGCGCTGAAGCTTTCTTT.

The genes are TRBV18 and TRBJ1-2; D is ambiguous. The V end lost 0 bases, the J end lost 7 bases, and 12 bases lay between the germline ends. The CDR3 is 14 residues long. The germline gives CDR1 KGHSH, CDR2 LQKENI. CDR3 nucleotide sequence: TGTGCCAGCTCACCACCGAACCTAGGAGGTGGCTACACCTTC. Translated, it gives CASSPPNLGGGYTF.

The CDR3 coding sequence is TGTGCCAGCAGCACCCGGGGACTAGCGGGAGGGCTTTCCTACAATGAGCAGTTCTTC. This encodes CASSTRGLAGGLSYNEQFF. This chain links TRBV7-8 with TRBJ2-1, with 16 bases lining up with TRBD2. V dropped 5 bases and J dropped 1; count of bases not matched to a gene: 8. The CDR3 covers 19 residues. In germline, CDR1 is SGHVS, CDR2 FQNEAQ.

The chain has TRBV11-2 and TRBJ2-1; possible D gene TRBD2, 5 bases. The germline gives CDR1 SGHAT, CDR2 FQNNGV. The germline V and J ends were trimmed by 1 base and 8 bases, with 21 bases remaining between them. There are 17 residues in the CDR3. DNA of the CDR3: TGTGCCAGCAGCTTAGTGGCTAGCTCCCTTGGTAGGGATGAGCAGTTCTTC. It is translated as CASSLVASSLGRDEQFF.

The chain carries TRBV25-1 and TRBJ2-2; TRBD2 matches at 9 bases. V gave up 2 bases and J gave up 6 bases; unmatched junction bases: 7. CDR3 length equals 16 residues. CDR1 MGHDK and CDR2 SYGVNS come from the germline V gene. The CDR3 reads CASSEVDSGGPGELFF. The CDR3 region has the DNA TGTGCCAGCAGTGAAGTCGATAGCGGGGGACCCGGGGAGCTGTTTTTT.

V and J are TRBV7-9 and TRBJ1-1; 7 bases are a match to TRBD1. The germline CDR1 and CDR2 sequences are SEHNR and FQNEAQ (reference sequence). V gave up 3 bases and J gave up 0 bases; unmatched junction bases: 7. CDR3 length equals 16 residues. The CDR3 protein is CASSFRQGPMNTEAFF. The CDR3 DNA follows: TGTGCCAGCAGCTTTCGACAGGGACCAATGAACACTGAAGCTTTCTTT.

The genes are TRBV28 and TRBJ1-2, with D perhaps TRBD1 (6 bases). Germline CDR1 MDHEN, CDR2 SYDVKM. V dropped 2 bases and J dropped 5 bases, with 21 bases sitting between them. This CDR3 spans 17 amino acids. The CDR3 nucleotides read TGTGCCAGCAGTTTAAGGGCTGGGGCCAGGGGAGAATATGGCTACACCTTC. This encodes CASSLRAGARGEYGYTF.

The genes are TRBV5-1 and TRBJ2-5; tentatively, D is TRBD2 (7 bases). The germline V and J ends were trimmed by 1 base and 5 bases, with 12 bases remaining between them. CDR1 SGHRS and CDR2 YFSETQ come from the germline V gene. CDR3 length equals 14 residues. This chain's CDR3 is CASSLWGGQETQYF. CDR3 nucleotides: TGCGCCAGCAGCTTGTGGGGGGGCCAGGAGACCCAGTACTTC.

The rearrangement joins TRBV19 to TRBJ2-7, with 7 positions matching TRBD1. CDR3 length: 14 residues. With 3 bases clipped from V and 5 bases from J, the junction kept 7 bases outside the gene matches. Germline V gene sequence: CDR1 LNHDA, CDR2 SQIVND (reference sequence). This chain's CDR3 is CASSMSAGTDEQYF. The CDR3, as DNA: TGTGCCAGTAGTATGAGTGCAGGGACAGACGAGCAGTACTTC. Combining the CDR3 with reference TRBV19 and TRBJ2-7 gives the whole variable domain DGGITQSPKYLFRKEGQNVTLSCEQNLNHDAMYWYRQDPGQGLRLIYYSQIVNDFQKGDIAEGYSVSREKKESFPLTVTSAQKNPTAFYLCASSMSAGTDEQYFGPGTRLTVT.

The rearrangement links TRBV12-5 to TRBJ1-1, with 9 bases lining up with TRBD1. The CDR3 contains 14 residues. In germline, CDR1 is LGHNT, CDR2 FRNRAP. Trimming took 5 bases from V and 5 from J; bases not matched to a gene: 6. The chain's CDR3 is CASGTGGAGTEAFF. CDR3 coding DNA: TGTGCTAGTGGTACAGGGGGCGCAGGGACTGAAGCTTTCTTT.

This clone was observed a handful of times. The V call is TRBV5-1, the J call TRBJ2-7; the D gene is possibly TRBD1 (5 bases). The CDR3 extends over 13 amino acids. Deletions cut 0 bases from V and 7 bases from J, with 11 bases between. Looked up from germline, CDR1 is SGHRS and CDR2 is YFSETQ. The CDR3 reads CASSLVGQGEQYF. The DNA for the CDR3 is TGCGCCAGCAGCTTGGTGGGGCAGGGAGAGCAGTACTTC.

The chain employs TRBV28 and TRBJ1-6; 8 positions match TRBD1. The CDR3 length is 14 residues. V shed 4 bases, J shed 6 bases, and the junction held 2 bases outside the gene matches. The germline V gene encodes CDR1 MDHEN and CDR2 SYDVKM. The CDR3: CASSSGQANSPLHF. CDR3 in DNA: TGTGCCAGCAGTTCGGGACAGGCTAATTCACCCCTCCACTTT.